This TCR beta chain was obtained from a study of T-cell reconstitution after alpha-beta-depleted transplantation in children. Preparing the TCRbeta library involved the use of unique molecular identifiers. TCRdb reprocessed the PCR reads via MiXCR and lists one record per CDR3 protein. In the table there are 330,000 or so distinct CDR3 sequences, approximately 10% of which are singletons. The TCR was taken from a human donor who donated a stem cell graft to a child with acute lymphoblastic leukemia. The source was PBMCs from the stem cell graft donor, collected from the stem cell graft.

The CDR3 loop reads CASSSRTSGRETQYF. In DNA, the CDR3 is TGCGCCAGCAGCTCCCGGACTAGCGGGAGAGAGACCCAGTACTTC. The rearrangement joins TRBV5-1 to TRBJ2-5; 13 nucleotides align to TRBD2. The CDR3 has 15 residues. J was trimmed by 4 bases and V by 3 bases; bases with no gene match: 3. CDR1 SGHRS and CDR2 YFSETQ come from the germline V gene.